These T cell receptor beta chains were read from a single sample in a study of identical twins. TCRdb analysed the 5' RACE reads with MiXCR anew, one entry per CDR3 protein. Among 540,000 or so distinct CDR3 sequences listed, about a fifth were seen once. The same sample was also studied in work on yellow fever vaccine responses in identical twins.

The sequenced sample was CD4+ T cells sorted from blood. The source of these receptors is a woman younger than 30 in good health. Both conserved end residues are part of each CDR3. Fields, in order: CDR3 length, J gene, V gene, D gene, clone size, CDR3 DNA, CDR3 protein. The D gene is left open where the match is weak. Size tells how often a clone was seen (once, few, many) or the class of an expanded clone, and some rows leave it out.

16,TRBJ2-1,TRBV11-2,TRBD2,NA,TGTGCCAGCAGCGAAGAACTAGCGGGAGAGTACAATGAGCAGTTCTTC,CASSEELAGEYNEQFF
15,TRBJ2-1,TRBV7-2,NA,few,TGTGCCAGCAGCCAAGGACTAAGGTCCTACAATGAGCAGTTCTTC,CASSQGLRSYNEQFF
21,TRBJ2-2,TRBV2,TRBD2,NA,TGTGCCAGCAGTGAAGCGCTTCGAGGGACTAGCGGGTTGAGGTCCCCCGGGGAGCTGTTTTTT,CASSEALRGTSGLRSPGELFF
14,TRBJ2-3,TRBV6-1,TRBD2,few,TGTGCCACGCTAGCGGGAGGAAGCACAGATACGCAGTATTTT,CATLAGGSTDTQYF
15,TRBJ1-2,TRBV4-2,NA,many,TGTGCCAGCAGTCCAGAGCGTTGGCTTACCTATGGCTACACCTTC,CASSPERWLTYGYTF
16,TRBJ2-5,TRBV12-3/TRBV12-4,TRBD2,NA,TGTGCCAGCAGTTTAGGTCAGCGGGGGGCACAAGAGACCCAGTACTTC,CASSLGQRGAQETQYF
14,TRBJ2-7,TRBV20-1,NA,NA,TGCAGTGCACTAACAGCAAACCTAGACTACGAGCAGTACTTC,CSALTANLDYEQYF
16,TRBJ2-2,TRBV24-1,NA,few,TGTGCCACCAGTGAGCATCAGGAGTCGAACACCGGGGAGCTGTTTTTT,CATSEHQESNTGELFF
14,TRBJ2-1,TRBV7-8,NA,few,TGTGCCAGCAGCTTAGGGACAGCAGTGGGTGAGCAGTTCTTC,CASSLGTAVGEQFF
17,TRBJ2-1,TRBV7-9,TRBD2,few,TGTGCCAGCAGCTTAGGCTCTAGCGGGGGGCCCTACAATGAGCAGTTCTTC,CASSLGSSGGPYNEQFF
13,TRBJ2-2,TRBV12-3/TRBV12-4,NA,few,TGTGCCAGCAGTTTGTTGGTTCCCGGGGAGCTGTTTTTT,CASSLLVPGELFF
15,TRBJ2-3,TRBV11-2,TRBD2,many,TGTGCCAGCAGCAAACCGGGACTAGCCACAGATACGCAGTATTTT,CASSKPGLATDTQYF
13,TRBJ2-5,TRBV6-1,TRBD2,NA,TGTGCCAGTGATGGGACTAGGCAAGAGACCCAGTACTTC,CASDGTRQETQYF